These T cell receptor beta chains were read from a single sample in a study of PD-L1 blockade in urothelial cancer. Clones were sequenced by immunoSEQ multiplex PCR, and TCRdb holds only the in-frame ones, with some missing. Of some 28,000 clones listed, over 75% are singletons. The material was PBMCs, obtained around atezolizumab (anti-PD-L1) treatment. The source of these receptors is a man in his fifties or sixties with urothelial cancer. CDR3s include the opening cysteine and the closing phenylalanine or tryptophan. The order of the fields is V gene, J gene, CDR3 protein.

TRBV19,TRBJ2-7,CASSLGAGDEQYF
TRBV28,TRBJ1-2,CASSSPLNHYGYTF
TRBV11-2,TRBJ1-2,CASSPRIGYTF
TRBV7-9,TRBJ1-2,CASEWGQGNGYTF
TRBV18,TRBJ2-3,CASSDRAVDTQYF
TRBV6-1,TRBJ2-7,CASSGGESSYEQYF
TRBV6-6,TRBJ2-2,CASSYVGGPNTGELFF
TRBV4-2,TRBJ2-1,CASSQLLGGYNEQFF
TRBV2,TRBJ1-1,CASGADAGMNTEAFF
TRBV5-4,TRBJ2-1,CASSSGSGGAGNEQFF
TRBV20-1,TRBJ1-1,CSARESSEAFF
TRBV7-8,TRBJ1-1,CASSLSMGQNTEAFF
TRBV5-1,TRBJ2-2,CASSYATNTGELFF
TRBV9,TRBJ2-2,CASSVLGGTGELFF
TRBV2,TRBJ2-5,CATRRASGGAWETQYF
TRBV19,TRBJ2-1,CASSVGTSGTRMEQFF
TRBV5-1,TRBJ1-3,CASSSFGTEGNTIYF
TRBV6-6,TRBJ1-4,CASSLGQGSEKLFF
TRBV7-9,TRBJ2-3,CASSPTGGGAGDTQYF
TRBV15,TRBJ2-2,CATSLIGVTGELFF